The 32 T cell receptor beta chains listed next were all sequenced from one sample in a study of OX40 agonist ivuxolimab in advanced cancers. The method was immunoSEQ multiplex PCR; TCRdb's version includes in-frame clones alone and lacks a portion of them. The sample has around 94,000 clones; about 90% are singletons. The sequencing used CD4+ or CD8+ T cells sorted from blood, collected in a trial of the OX40 agonist ivuxolimab. All receptors come from an adult with an advanced solid tumor such as melanoma, head and neck, liver or kidney cancer.

The chain links TRBV19 to TRBJ2-7; TRBD2 matches at 8 bases. Germline V gene lookup returns CDR1 LNHDA and CDR2 SQIVND (reference sequence). CDR3 size: 16 residues. With 6 bases clipped from V and 1 base from J, the junction kept 11 bases outside the gene matches. The CDR3 is CASRGGKREPSYEQYF. The DNA for the CDR3 is TGTGCCAGTAGGGGGGGAAAGCGGGAGCCTTCCTACGAGCAGTACTTC.

The rearrangement uses TRBV11-2 and TRBJ2-7, with D tentatively TRBD1 or TRBD2 (5 bases each). This CDR3 comprises 13 residues. V gave up 5 bases and J gave up 6 bases, with 14 bases separating them. Per germline, CDR1 SGHAT and CDR2 FQNNGV. CDR3 loop: CASSRTRGSEQYF. The CDR3 DNA reads TGTGCCAGCAGCCGAACGAGGGGCTCCGAGCAGTACTTC.

The V gene is TRBV6-5, the J gene TRBJ2-7; a possible D gene is TRBD1 (6 bases). Trimming pared 0 bases from V and 3 bases from J, leaving 15 bases between. The V gene's germline CDR1 is MNHEY and CDR2 SVGAGI. This CDR3 has 16 amino acids. The CDR3 sequence: CASSYSGRGLSYEQYF. As DNA, the CDR3 is TGTGCCAGCAGTTACTCTGGCAGGGGCCTTAGCTACGAGCAGTACTTC.

This rearrangement joins TRBV27 to TRBJ2-3; D is tentatively TRBD1 or TRBD2 (5 bases each). Trimming removed 5 bases at V and 0 bases at J, with 15 bases between. Germline V gene lookup returns CDR1 MNHEY and CDR2 SMNVEV (reference sequence). There are 16 residues in the CDR3. The CDR3 coding sequence is TGTGCCAGCAGTCCACTAGGGGTCGGCAGCACAGATACGCAGTATTTT. It codes for CASSPLGVGSTDTQYF.

The genes are TRBV6-6 and TRBJ1-5; D ambiguous. This CDR3 spans 14 amino acids. V lost 2 bases to trimming and J lost 4 bases, with 9 bases between them. Germline V gene lookup returns CDR1 MNHNY and CDR2 SVGAGI (reference sequence). CDR3 loop: CASSYLGANQPQHF. The CDR3 DNA reads TGTGCCAGCAGTTACCTGGGCGCTAATCAGCCCCAGCATTTT.

This clone occurred once. The CDR3 reads CASSRGGRTYEQYF. CDR3 DNA: TGTGCCAGCAGTCGCGGTGGACGGACCTACGAGCAGTACTTC. The chain combines TRBV28 with TRBJ2-7; D ambiguous. V was trimmed by 5 bases and J by 2 bases, leaving 13 bases between them. Germline CDR1 and CDR2: MDHEN and SYDVKM. The CDR3 contains 14 residues.

The V call is TRBV5-8, the J call TRBJ2-1; 7 bases are a match to TRBD1. With 4 bases clipped from V and 2 bases from J, the junction kept 6 bases outside the gene matches. CDR3 length equals 15 residues. Germline V gene data show CDR1 as SGHTS and CDR2 as YDEGEE. The CDR3 bases are TGTGCCAGCAGCCCCGGGACAGCTGCCTACAATGAGCAGTTCTTC. It translates to CASSPGTAAYNEQFF.

V and J are TRBV6-5 and TRBJ2-6; tentative D call: TRBD1 (5 bases). Trimming took off 4 bases at V and 4 bases at J, with 11 bases between the two ends. The CDR3 is made up of 15 amino acids. Germline CDR1 is MNHEY and CDR2 is SVGAGI. The CDR3 here is CASSFQGSGANVLTF. The DNA for the CDR3 is TGTGCCAGCAGTTTTCAGGGTTCCGGGGCCAACGTCCTGACTTTC.

This clone was recorded only once. This chain connects TRBV11-2 to TRBJ2-1; D is perhaps TRBD2 (6 bases). The CDR3 runs to 16 residues. The germline V and J ends were trimmed by 0 bases and 6 bases, with 15 bases remaining between them. CDR1 and CDR2 (germline): SGHAT, FQNNGV. CDR3 nucleotides: TGTGCCAGCAGCTTAGACGGGACGGGAGCGGGCAATGAGCAGTTCTTC. Protein product: CASSLDGTGAGNEQFF.

In this sample, this clone turned up once. This CDR3 reads CATSRDSGTGNVLTF. Written as DNA, the CDR3 is TGTGCCACCAGCAGAGATTCCGGGACAGGGAACGTCCTGACTTTC. The rearrangement joins TRBV15 to TRBJ2-6; 9 bases are shared with TRBD1. J was trimmed by 10 bases and V by 0 bases; bases with no gene match: 4. The CDR3 loop spans 15 amino acids. Per germline, CDR1 LNHNV and CDR2 YYDKDF (reference sequence). The full variable domain, completed using reference TRBV15 and TRBJ2-6, is DAMVIQNPRYQVTQFGKPVTLSCSQTLNHNVMYWYQQKSSQAPKLLFHYYDKDFNNEADTPDNFQSRRPNTSFCFLDIRSPGLGDTAMYLCATSRDSGTGNVLTFGAGSRLTVL.

This clone came up once. The V and J genes are TRBV11-1 and TRBJ2-5; 8 nucleotides match TRBD2. Losses at the gene ends were 6 bases for V and 11 bases for J; bases not matched to a gene: 17. The length of the CDR3 is 15 residues. From germline, CDR1 is SGHAT and CDR2 FQDESV (reference sequence). The CDR3 here is CASSARLAGSGRQYF. The CDR3 region has the DNA TGTGCCAGCAGTGCACGTCTAGCGGGTTCCGGGAGGCAGTACTTC.

The rearrangement joins TRBV18 to TRBJ1-1; D not certain. CDR1 KGHSH and CDR2 LQKENI come from the germline V gene. V lost 8 bases to trimming and J lost 5 bases, with 18 bases between them. The CDR3 length is 14 residues. The CDR3 reads CASASRTGRTEAFF. For the CDR3, the DNA is TGTGCCAGCGCCTCCCGGACGGGTAGGACTGAAGCTTTCTTT. The entire variable domain, with the rest obtained from reference TRBV18 and TRBJ1-1, is as follows: NAGVMQNPRHLVRRRGQEARLRCSPMKGHSHVYWYRQLPEEGLKFMVYLQKENIIDESGMPKERFSAEFPKEGPSILRIQQVVRGDSAAYFCASASRTGRTEAFFGQGTRLTVV.

The chain joins TRBV5-1 to TRBJ2-3; maybe TRBD2 (5 bases). The CDR3 loop spans 15 amino acids. Deletions cut 4 bases from V and 3 bases from J, with 15 bases between. From germline, CDR1 is SGHRS and CDR2 YFSETQ. Here the CDR3 reads CASSQISDPTDTQYF. Here the CDR3 DNA reads TGCGCCAGCAGCCAGATTAGCGACCCGACAGATACGCAGTATTTT.

The J gene is TRBJ2-5, the V gene TRBV6-1, with D perhaps matching TRBD1 or TRBD2 (5 bases each). The DNA end favors TRBJ2-7, so the J call may be wrong. The CDR3 consists of 15 residues. Looked up from germline, CDR1 is MNHNS and CDR2 is SASEGT. DNA for the CDR3: TGTGCCAGCAGTGAAGCCCCGGGACGGACCTACGAGCAGTACTTC. It specifies CASSEAPGRTYEQYF.

The V and J genes are TRBV9 and TRBJ2-5; 14 bases line up with TRBD2. Germline-derived CDR1 and CDR2 are SGDLS and YYNGEE. The V segment lost 0 bases and the J segment 5 bases; nucleotides outside the gene matches: 9. This CDR3 comprises 18 residues. CDR3 sequence: CASSVDGTSGRWGETQYF. As DNA, the CDR3 is TGTGCCAGCAGCGTAGATGGGACTAGCGGGAGATGGGGGGAGACCCAGTACTTC.

The chain employs TRBV10-3 and TRBJ2-2; 11 bases are a match to TRBD1. The CDR3 is 16 residues long. V was pared by 5 bases and J by 0 bases, with 2 bases of the junction left unmatched. Germline CDR1 ENHRY, CDR2 SYGVKD. The CDR3 DNA follows: TGTGCCATCAGTTGGACAGGGGGCGCGAACACCGGGGAGCTGTTTTTT. Translated, it gives CAISWTGGANTGELFF.

The chain uses TRBV7-9 and TRBJ2-3; D possibly uses TRBD1 or TRBD2 (5 bases each). The V end was cut by 2 bases, the J end by 14 bases, with 14 bases between. This CDR3 is built from 12 residues. Germline V gene data show CDR1 as SEHNR and CDR2 as FQNEAQ (reference sequence). Here the CDR3 reads CASSLPSRGGYF. CDR3 bases: TGTGCCAGCAGCTTACCAAGTCGGGGCGGGTATTTT.

The rearrangement links TRBV6-6 to TRBJ2-7, with D perhaps TRBD1 (6 bases). CDR1 is MNHNY and CDR2 is SVGAGI in the germline V gene (reference sequence). This CDR3 is 13 amino acids long. With 6 bases removed from V and 4 bases from J, the gap between germline ends came to 13 bases. The CDR3 sequence is CASRKGDAYEQYF. The CDR3 bases are TGTGCCAGCAGGAAGGGGGACGCTTACGAGCAGTACTTC.

This clone was recorded only once. The genes are TRBV30 and TRBJ2-4; 9 bases are a match to TRBD2. Looked up from germline, CDR1 is GTSNPN and CDR2 is SVGIG (reference sequence). The V and J ends lost 0 bases and 8 bases, in that order; junction bases with no gene match: 5. The length of the CDR3 is 14 residues. DNA of the CDR3: TGTGCCTGGAGTGTAAGAGCGGGAGGAGACATTCAGTACTTC. Amino acids: CAWSVRAGGDIQYF.

A few counts support this clone. V is TRBV19 and J is TRBJ1-1; D is undetermined. V gave up 6 bases and J gave up 6 bases, with 11 bases separating them. The CDR3 spans 12 residues. Germline V CDR1 and CDR2: LNHDA, SQIVND (reference sequence). CDR3 sequence: CASSTAFSEAFF. CDR3 DNA sequence: TGTGCCAGTAGCACTGCTTTCTCTGAAGCTTTCTTT.

The rearrangement links TRBV6-1 to TRBJ2-1; tentative D call: TRBD1 (6 bases). CDR1 MNHNS and CDR2 SASEGT come from the germline V gene. V gave up 2 bases and J gave up 6 bases, with 14 bases separating them. CDR3 length equals 15 residues. The CDR3 bases are TGTGCCAGCAGTGAAACGAAACAGGGTTTCAATGAGCAGTTCTTC. Protein product: CASSETKQGFNEQFF.

About this clone itself: The same CDR3 arises from other DNA sequences in this sample as well. The rearrangement uses TRBV5-5 and TRBJ1-1; 7 bases fit TRBD1. The CDR3 is made up of 13 amino acids. Germline CDR1 SGHKS, CDR2 YYEKEE (reference sequence). V dropped 1 base and J dropped 3; count of bases not matched to a gene: 0. CDR3 sequence reads: CASSLTGDTEAFF. CDR3 DNA: TGTGCCAGCAGCTTGACAGGGGACACTGAAGCTTTCTTT.

The rearrangement links TRBV23-1 to TRBJ2-7, with D possibly being TRBD2 (5 bases). TRBV23-1 is assigned to the ORF class and has an uncertain function. The V gene lost 3 bases and the J gene lost 2 bases, with 14 bases spanning the gap. This CDR3 has 15 residues. The CDR3, as DNA: TGCGCCAGCAGTCACGACCCAGCTAGCACCTACGAGCAGTACTTC. Translating gives CASSHDPASTYEQYF.

The rearrangement links TRBV11-3 to TRBJ1-2; no firm D call. Germline V gene sequence: CDR1 SGHNT, CDR2 YENEEA. Trimming pared 5 bases from V and 2 bases from J, leaving 9 bases between. CDR3 length: 13 residues. CDR3 nucleotides: TGTGCCAGCAGCCTGGGCTTAAACTATGGCTACACCTTC. As protein: CASSLGLNYGYTF.

The chain carries TRBV28 and TRBJ2-1; perhaps TRBD1 as D (8 bases). The V end lost 5 bases, the J end lost 8 bases, and 16 bases lay between the germline ends. The germline gives CDR1 MDHEN, CDR2 SYDVKM. The CDR3 sequence is 14 residues long. The DNA for the CDR3 is TGTGCCAGCAGTCTCGACAGGGGAGGGGATGAGCAGTTCTTC. Protein sequence: CASSLDRGGDEQFF. Variable domain in full (rest from reference TRBV28 and TRBJ2-1): DVKVTQSSRYLVKRTGEKVFLECVQDMDHENMFWYRQDPGLGLRLIYFSYDVKMKEKGDIPEGYSVSREKKERFSLILESASTNQTSMYLCASSLDRGGDEQFFGPGTRLTVL.

The V and J genes are TRBV5-1 and TRBJ2-1; TRBD2 matches at 9 bases. The CDR3 totals 15 residues. Germline V lookup: CDR1 SGHRS, CDR2 YFSETQ. The junction had 7 bases not matched to a gene; V was cut back by 2 bases and J by 7 bases. The CDR3 DNA is TGCGCCAGCAGCTTCGACCTGAGCGGGAGGAATGAGCAGTTCTTC. Protein product: CASSFDLSGRNEQFF.

This clone was counted only a few times. The chain recombines TRBV11-2 with TRBJ2-7; TRBD1 matches 7 bases. The CDR3 is 15 amino acids. The germline V gene has CDR1 SGHAT and CDR2 FQNNGV. V was pared by 0 bases and J by 4 bases, with 6 bases of the junction left unmatched. CDR3 nucleotides: TGTGCCAGCAGCTTAGAAGGGGGCCTTCTTTACGAGCAGTACTTC. It translates to CASSLEGGLLYEQYF. Variable domain in full (rest from reference TRBV11-2 and TRBJ2-7): EAGVAQSPRYKIIEKRQSVAFWCNPISGHATLYWYQQILGQGPKLLIQFQNNGVVDDSQLPKDRFSAERLKGVDSTLKIQPAKLEDSAVYLCASSLEGGLLYEQYFGPGTRLTVT.

V usage is TRBV5-1 and J usage is TRBJ2-5, with 8 bases that match TRBD2. The CDR3 contains 18 residues. The V gene's germline CDR1 is SGHRS and CDR2 YFSETQ. V trimming: 1 base; J trimming: 5 bases; junction bases outside the gene matches: 16. The DNA for the CDR3 is TGCGCCAGCAGCTTGAGTGTTTCCGGGAGGGTTGTCGGGGAGACCCAGTACTTC. This encodes CASSLSVSGRVVGETQYF.

This chain connects TRBV9 to TRBJ2-1; 11 positions match TRBD2. V dropped 4 bases and J dropped 10; count of bases not matched to a gene: 10. The CDR3 is 15 residues long. Germline assignment: CDR1 SGDLS and CDR2 YYNGEE. The CDR3 bases are TGTGCCAGCAGCAGGGTACTAGCGGGAGTGAGAGAGCAGTTCTTC. This sequence encodes CASSRVLAGVREQFF.

The chain recombines TRBV10-3 with TRBJ1-1; D remains unclear. Between the trimmed V and J ends, which lost 3 bases and 1 base, there was a span of 9 bases. This CDR3 spans 14 amino acids. CDR1 ENHRY and CDR2 SYGVKD come from the germline V gene. The CDR3 DNA follows: TGTGCCATCAGTGATAGAGAGTCGAACACTGAAGCTTTCTTT. It translates to CAISDRESNTEAFF.

The chain employs TRBV10-3 and TRBJ2-7, with D perhaps TRBD1 or TRBD2 (6 bases each). The CDR3 covers 12 residues. Trimming removed 8 bases from V and 6 bases from J, with 14 bases in between. Germline CDR1 ENHRY, CDR2 SYGVKD. CDR3 coding DNA: TGTGCCATCGGGGGGCAACATGTCGAGCAGTACTTC. Translation: CAIGGQHVEQYF.

Only one count was recorded for this clone. This chain connects TRBV5-1 to TRBJ2-3, with D perhaps TRBD2 (5 bases). Germline CDR1 SGHRS, CDR2 YFSETQ. Trimming left V 0 bases short and J 2 bases short, with 19 bases between. This CDR3 spans 18 amino acids. The CDR3 nucleotides read TGCGCCAGCAGCTTGGCTAAAATTAGCGCAGGTTACACAGATACGCAGTATTTT. Translated: CASSLAKISAGYTDTQYF.